These 11 T cell receptor beta chains were sequenced from one sample in a study of radiotherapy plus CTLA-4 blockade in lung cancer. Produced via immunoSEQ multiplex PCR; TCRdb's table is partial and in-frame only. The sample has about 47,000 clones, 70% to 80% seen once. Material: peripheral blood, obtained from a patient treated with radiotherapy plus ipilimumab. These receptors all come from a human donor with non-small cell lung cancer who had stable disease on radiotherapy plus ipilimumab.

V and J are TRBV18 and TRBJ2-7, with D unresolved. Trimming shortened V by 3 bases and J by 7 bases, and 19 bases separated the two germline ends. The CDR3 is 15 amino acids. CDR1 KGHSH and CDR2 LQKENI come from the germline V gene. The CDR3 DNA sequence: TGTGCCAGCTCACCTCCTATTCAGTCCCCTGGGGAGCAGTACTTC. It yields the protein CASSPPIQSPGEQYF.

The genes are TRBV9 and TRBJ2-1, with D perhaps given as TRBD1 or TRBD2 (7 bases each). The CDR3 length is 15 residues. V gave up 1 base and J gave up 6 bases, with 14 bases separating them. CDR1 and CDR2 (germline): SGDLS, YYNGEE. The CDR3 is CASSVQGGFSNEQFF. CDR3 sequence (DNA): TGTGCCAGCAGCGTACAGGGGGGGTTCAGCAATGAGCAGTTCTTC.

V usage is TRBV19 and J usage is TRBJ2-7; D may be TRBD1 or TRBD2 (5 bases each). The CDR3 runs to 13 residues. The V gene's germline CDR1 is LNHDA and CDR2 SQIVND (reference sequence). Trimming took off 5 bases at V and 3 bases at J, with 11 bases between the two ends. The DNA for the CDR3 is TGTGCCAGTAGTCCGGGACCCAGCTACGAGCAGTACGTC. Amino acids: CASSPGPSYEQYV.

The chain combines TRBV19 with TRBJ1-5, with D possibly being TRBD1 (5 bases). Germline-derived CDR1 and CDR2 are LNHDA and SQIVND (reference sequence). V lost 4 bases to trimming and J lost 7 bases, with 17 bases between them. The CDR3 loop spans 15 amino acids. The CDR3, as DNA: TGTGCCAGTAGTACCTTGCTGAGGGGAGACCAGCCCCAGCATTTT. Encoded protein: CASSTLLRGDQPQHF.

The chain carries TRBV13 and TRBJ2-1; 7 positions agree with TRBD2. Germline V gene data show CDR1 as PRHDT and CDR2 as FYEKMQ (reference sequence). CDR3 length equals 15 residues. After removal of 0 bases from V and 2 bases from J, the junction contained 1 base not matched to a gene. The CDR3 is CASSLGRGAYNEQFF. DNA of the CDR3: TGTGCCAGCAGCTTAGGCCGGGGGGCCTACAATGAGCAGTTCTTC. Together with reference TRBV13 and TRBJ2-1, the CDR3 gives the full variable domain: AAGVIQSPRHLIKEKRETATLKCYPIPRHDTVYWYQQGPGQDPQFLISFYEKMQSDKGSIPDRFSAQQFSDYHSELNMSSLELGDSALYFCASSLGRGAYNEQFFGPGTRLTVL.

This chain joins TRBV15 and TRBJ1-1; D perhaps matches TRBD1 (6 bases). The germline CDR1 and CDR2 sequences are LNHNV and YYDKDF (reference sequence). The CDR3 covers 16 residues. V was shortened by 0 bases and J by 0 bases, with 11 bases between the two germline ends. DNA of the CDR3: TGTGCCACCAGCAGAGACCCTTGGGACATGAACACTGAAGCTTTCTTT. Protein product: CATSRDPWDMNTEAFF.

In its sample, this clone was seen a few times. V usage is TRBV6-6 and J usage is TRBJ2-1; tentative D call: TRBD1 (6 bases). V lost 8 bases to trimming and J lost 3 bases, with 11 bases between them. The germline gives CDR1 MNHNY, CDR2 SVGAGI (reference sequence). The CDR3 runs 13 residues. The CDR3 region is CASRQGGYNEQFF. CDR3 DNA: TGTGCCAGCCGCCAAGGGGGCTACAATGAGCAGTTCTTC.

This chain uses TRBV6-6 with TRBJ1-1; D not resolved. The ends were cut back, 6 bases at V and 4 bases at J, with 12 bases in the middle. The CDR3 has 13 amino acids. Germline V lookup: CDR1 MNHNY, CDR2 SVGAGI (reference sequence). CDR3 nucleotide sequence: TGTGCCAGCAGCCTTCTCCCTCCCACTGAAGCTTTCTTT. Translation: CASSLLPPTEAFF.

The chain links TRBV19 to TRBJ1-1, with 7 nucleotides matching TRBD1. This CDR3 contains 16 residues. V lost 1 base and J lost 0; bases outside the gene matches: 5. Germline loops: CDR1 LNHDA, CDR2 SQIVND (reference sequence). CDR3 sequence: CASSIGTGQMNTEAFF. For the CDR3, the DNA is TGTGCCAGTAGTATAGGTACGGGACAGATGAACACTGAAGCTTTCTTT.

The genes are TRBV7-2 and TRBJ1-2; D remains unclear. There are 12 residues in the CDR3. The V and J ends lost 8 bases and 2 bases respectively, with 9 bases between them. The germline gives CDR1 SGHTA, CDR2 FQGNSA. CDR3 sequence: CASGEGNYGYTF. In nucleotides, the CDR3 is TGTGCCAGCGGCGAAGGGAACTATGGCTACACCTTC.

The chain joins TRBV5-1 to TRBJ1-5; 10 bases line up with TRBD1. This CDR3 spans 16 amino acids. Trimming removed 4 bases from V and 2 bases from J; junction bases left unmatched: 6. In germline, CDR1 is SGHRS, CDR2 YFSETQ. The CDR3: CASSPGTGEGNQPQHF. In nucleotides, the CDR3 is TGCGCCAGCAGCCCCGGGACAGGGGAGGGCAATCAGCCCCAGCATTTT. Variable domain in full (rest from reference TRBV5-1 and TRBJ1-5): KAGVTQTPRYLIKTRGQQVTLSCSPISGHRSVSWYQQTPGQGLQFLFEYFSETQRNKGNFPGRFSGRQFSNSRSEMNVSTLELGDSALYLCASSPGTGEGNQPQHFGDGTRLSIL.